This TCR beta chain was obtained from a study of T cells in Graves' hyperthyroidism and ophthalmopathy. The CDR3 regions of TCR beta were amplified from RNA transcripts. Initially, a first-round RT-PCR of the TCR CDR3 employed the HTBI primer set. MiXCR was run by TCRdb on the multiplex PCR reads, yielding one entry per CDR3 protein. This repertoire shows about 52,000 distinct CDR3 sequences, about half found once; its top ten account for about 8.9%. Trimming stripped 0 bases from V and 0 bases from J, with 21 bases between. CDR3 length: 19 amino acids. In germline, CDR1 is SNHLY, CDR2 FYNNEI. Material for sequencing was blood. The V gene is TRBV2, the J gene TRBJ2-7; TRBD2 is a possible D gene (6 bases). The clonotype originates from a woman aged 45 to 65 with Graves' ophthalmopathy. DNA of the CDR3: TGTGCCAGCAGTGAAGCGGTCGGGGGTGCACCTCCGTGCTCCTACGAGCAGTACTTC. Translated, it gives CASSEAVGGAPPCSYEQYF. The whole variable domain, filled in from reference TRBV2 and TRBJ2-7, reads EPEVTQTPSHQVTQMGQEVILRCVPISNHLYFYWYRQILGQKVEFLVSFYNNEISEKSEIFDDQFSVERPDGSNFTLKIRSTKLEDSAMYFCASSEAVGGAPPCSYEQYFGPGTRLTVT.